Listed here is a single TCR beta chain. The sample originates from a study of CD8 T cells in Susac syndrome. The CDR3 extends over 15 amino acids. Germline CDR1 is MGHRA and CDR2 is YSYEKL. The germline V and J ends were trimmed by 0 bases and 6 bases, with 15 bases remaining between them. cDNA came from about 0.5 to 1 ug RNA primed by random hexamers. By means of immunoSEQ multiplex PCR, TCR beta CDR3 spanning 54 Vbeta and 13 Jbeta underwent amplification. TCRdb re-analysed the immunoSEQ multiplex PCR reads in MiXCR, keeping a single row per CDR3 protein. The table records around 190,000 distinct CDR3 sequences, roughly 92% of them present only once. Controls matched for sex and age were healthy donors.

The rearrangement uses TRBV4-1 and TRBJ2-7; D not certain. This TCR derives from a human donor in good health. The specimen sequenced was CD4+ T cells from PBMCs. This chain's CDR3 is CASSQDYMVIGEQYF. CDR3 in DNA: TGCGCCAGCAGCCAAGATTACATGGTCATTGGCGAGCAGTACTTC.